This T cell receptor (beta chain) was identified during a study of T-cell memory formation after mild COVID-19. TCRdb used MiXCR to reprocess the 5' RACE reads, holding one entry per CDR3 protein. Of roughly 320,000 distinct CDR3 sequences listed, 28% are singletons. This clonotype was found a few times. V lost 0 bases to trimming and J lost 3 bases, with 10 bases between them. Looked up from germline, CDR1 is SGDLS and CDR2 is YYNGEE. The length of the CDR3 is 14 residues. This TCR was sampled from an adult woman who had mild COVID-19 (a few samples of this study predate the infection). Cell type and time point are not known. The V and J genes are TRBV9 and TRBJ2-7, with D possibly being TRBD1 (5 bases). Source material: PBMCs or a T cell subset sorted from them (not recorded which). The CDR3: CASSVADTGYEQYF. The CDR3 DNA follows: TGTGCCAGCAGCGTAGCTGACACAGGCTACGAGCAGTACTTC. Based on the CDR3 plus reference TRBV9 and TRBJ2-7, the full variable domain is DSGVTQTPKHLITATGQRVTLRCSPRSGDLSVYWYQQSLDQGLQFLIQYYNGEERAKGNILERFSAQQFPDLHSELNLSSLELGDSALYFCASSVADTGYEQYFGPGTRLTVT.